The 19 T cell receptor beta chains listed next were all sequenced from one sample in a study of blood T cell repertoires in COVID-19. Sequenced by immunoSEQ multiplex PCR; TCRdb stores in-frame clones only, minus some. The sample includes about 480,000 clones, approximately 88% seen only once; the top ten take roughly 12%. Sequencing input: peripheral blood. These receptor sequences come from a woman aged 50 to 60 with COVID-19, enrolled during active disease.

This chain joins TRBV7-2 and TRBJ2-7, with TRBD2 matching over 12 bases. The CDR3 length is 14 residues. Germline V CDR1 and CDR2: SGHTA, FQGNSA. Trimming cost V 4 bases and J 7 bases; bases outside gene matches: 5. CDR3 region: CASSWTSGEGEQYF. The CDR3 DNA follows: TGTGCCAGCAGCTGGACTAGCGGGGAAGGGGAGCAGTACTTC.

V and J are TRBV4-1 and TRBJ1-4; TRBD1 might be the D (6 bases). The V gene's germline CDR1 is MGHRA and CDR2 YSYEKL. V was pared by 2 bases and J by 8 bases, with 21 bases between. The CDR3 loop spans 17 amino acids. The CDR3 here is CASSQRGAKIQGEKLFF. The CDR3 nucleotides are TGCGCCAGCAGCCAACGGGGGGCTAAAATCCAAGGGGAAAAACTGTTTTTT.

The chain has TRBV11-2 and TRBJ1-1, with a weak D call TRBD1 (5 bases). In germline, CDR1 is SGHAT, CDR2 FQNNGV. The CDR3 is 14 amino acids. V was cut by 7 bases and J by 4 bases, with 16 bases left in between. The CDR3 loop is CASTPGGGITEAFF. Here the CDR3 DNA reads TGTGCCAGCACCCCTGGGGGAGGAATCACTGAAGCTTTCTTT.

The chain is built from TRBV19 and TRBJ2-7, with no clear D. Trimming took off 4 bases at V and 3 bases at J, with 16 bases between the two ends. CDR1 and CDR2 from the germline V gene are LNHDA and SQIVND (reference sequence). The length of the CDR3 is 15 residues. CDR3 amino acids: CASSKSYNRYYEQYF. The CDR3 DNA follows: TGTGCCAGTAGTAAGTCGTATAACAGATACTACGAGCAGTACTTC.

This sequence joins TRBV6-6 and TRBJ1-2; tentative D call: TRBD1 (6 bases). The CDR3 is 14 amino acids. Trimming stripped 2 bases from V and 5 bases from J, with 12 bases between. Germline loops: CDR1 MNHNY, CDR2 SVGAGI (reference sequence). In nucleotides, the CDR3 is TGTGCCAGCAGTTACGGGGGGGCCAATTATGGCTACACCTTC. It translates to CASSYGGANYGYTF.

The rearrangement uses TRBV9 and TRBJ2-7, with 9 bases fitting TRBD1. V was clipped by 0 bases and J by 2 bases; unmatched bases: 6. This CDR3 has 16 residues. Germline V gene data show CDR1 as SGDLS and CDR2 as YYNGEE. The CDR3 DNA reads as TGTGCCAGCAGCGTAGCTACAGGGGGCCCTACCTACGAGCAGTACTTC. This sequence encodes CASSVATGGPTYEQYF.

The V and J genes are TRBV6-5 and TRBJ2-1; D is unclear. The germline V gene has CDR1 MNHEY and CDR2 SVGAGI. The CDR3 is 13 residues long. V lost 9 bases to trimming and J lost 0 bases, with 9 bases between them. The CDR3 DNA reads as TGTGCCAGTACCGCGAGCTCCTACAATGAGCAGTTCTTC. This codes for CASTASSYNEQFF.

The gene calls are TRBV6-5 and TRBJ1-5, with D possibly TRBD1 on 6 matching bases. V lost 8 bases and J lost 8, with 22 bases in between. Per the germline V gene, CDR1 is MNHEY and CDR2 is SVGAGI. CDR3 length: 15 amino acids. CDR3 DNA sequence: TGTGCCAGCGAAGTTACAGGGAATGCCTGGGAGCCCCAGCATTTT. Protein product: CASEVTGNAWEPQHF.

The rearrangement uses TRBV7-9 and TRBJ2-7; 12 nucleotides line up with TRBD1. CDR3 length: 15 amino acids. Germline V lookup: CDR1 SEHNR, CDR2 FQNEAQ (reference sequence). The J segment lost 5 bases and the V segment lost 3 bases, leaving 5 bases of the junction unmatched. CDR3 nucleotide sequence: TGTGCCAGCAGCTTCCCGGGACAGGGGGCCAACGAGCAGTACTTC. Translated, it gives CASSFPGQGANEQYF.

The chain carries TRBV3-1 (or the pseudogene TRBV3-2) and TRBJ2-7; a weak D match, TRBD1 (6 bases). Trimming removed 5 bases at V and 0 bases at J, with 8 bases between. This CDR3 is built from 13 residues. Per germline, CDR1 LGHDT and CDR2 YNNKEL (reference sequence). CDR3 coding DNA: TGTGCCAGCAGCGACAGGAGCTCCTACGAGCAGTACTTC. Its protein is CASSDRSSYEQYF.

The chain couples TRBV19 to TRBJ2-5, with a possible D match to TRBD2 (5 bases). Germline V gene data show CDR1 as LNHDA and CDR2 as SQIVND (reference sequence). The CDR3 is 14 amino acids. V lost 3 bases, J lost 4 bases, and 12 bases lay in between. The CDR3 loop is CASSMGELRETQYF. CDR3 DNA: TGTGCCAGTAGTATGGGAGAGCTTCGAGAGACCCAGTACTTC.

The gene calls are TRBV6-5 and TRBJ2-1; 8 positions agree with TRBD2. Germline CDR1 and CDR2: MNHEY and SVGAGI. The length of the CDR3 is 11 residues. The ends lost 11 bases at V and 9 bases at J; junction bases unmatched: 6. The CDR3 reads CAAGTRGEQFF. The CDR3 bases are TGTGCCGCGGGGACTAGAGGTGAGCAGTTCTTC.

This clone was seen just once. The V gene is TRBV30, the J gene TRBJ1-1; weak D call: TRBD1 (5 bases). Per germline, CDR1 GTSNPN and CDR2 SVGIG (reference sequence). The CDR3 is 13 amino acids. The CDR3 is CAANGGVPTEAFF. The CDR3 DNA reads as TGTGCGGCCAATGGAGGGGTCCCCACTGAAGCTTTCTTT.

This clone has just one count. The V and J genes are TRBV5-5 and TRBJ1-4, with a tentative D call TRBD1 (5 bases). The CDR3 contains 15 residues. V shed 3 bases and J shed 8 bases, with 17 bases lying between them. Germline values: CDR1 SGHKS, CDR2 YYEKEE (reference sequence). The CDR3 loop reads CASSSTWGREEKLFF. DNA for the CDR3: TGTGCCAGCAGCTCGACCTGGGGCAGAGAAGAAAAACTGTTTTTT. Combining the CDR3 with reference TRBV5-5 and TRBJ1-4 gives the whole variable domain DAGVTQSPTHLIKTRGQQVTLRCSPISGHKSVSWYQQVLGQGPQFIFQYYEKEERGRGNFPDRFSARQFPNYSSELNVNALLLGDSALYLCASSSTWGREEKLFFGSGTQLSVL.

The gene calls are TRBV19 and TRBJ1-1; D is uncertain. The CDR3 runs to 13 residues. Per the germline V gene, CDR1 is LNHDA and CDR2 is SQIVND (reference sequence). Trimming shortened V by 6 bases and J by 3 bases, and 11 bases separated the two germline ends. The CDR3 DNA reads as TGTGCCAGTAGGCGGGAGGGAGACACTGAAGCTTTCTTT. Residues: CASRREGDTEAFF.

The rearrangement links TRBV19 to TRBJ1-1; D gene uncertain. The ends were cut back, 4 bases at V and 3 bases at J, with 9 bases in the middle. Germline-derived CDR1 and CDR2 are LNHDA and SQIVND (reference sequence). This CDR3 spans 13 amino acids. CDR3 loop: CASSTFSDTEAFF. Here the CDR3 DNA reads TGTGCCAGTAGTACGTTCTCAGACACTGAAGCTTTCTTT.

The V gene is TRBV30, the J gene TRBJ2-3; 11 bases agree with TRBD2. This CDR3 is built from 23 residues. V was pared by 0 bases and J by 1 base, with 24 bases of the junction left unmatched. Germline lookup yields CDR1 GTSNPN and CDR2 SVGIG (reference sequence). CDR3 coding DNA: TGTGCCTGGAGTGTAAGACTCCAACCGGGACTAGCGGTTTTGTCTGGAGGCACAGATACGCAGTATTTT. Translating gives CAWSVRLQPGLAVLSGGTDTQYF.

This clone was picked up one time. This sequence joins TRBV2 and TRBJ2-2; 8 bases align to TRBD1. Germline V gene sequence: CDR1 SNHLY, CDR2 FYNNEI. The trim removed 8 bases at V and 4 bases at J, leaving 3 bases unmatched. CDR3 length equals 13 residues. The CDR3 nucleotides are TGTGCCAGCGATACAGGGGGCACCGGGGAGCTGTTTTTT. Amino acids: CASDTGGTGELFF.

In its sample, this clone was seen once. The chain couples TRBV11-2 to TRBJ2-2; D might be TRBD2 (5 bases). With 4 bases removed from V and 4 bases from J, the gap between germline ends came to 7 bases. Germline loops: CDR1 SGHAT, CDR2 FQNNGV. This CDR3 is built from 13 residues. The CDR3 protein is CASSSGITGELFF. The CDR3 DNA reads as TGTGCCAGCAGCTCCGGGATCACCGGGGAGCTGTTTTTT.